Below are 28 T cell receptor beta chains sequenced from a single sample in a study of OX40 agonist ivuxolimab in advanced cancers. Clones were read by immunoSEQ multiplex PCR, and TCRdb kept only the in-frame ones, dropping some. The repertoire holds tens of thousands of clones, 75% to 90% seen once, with around 6.8% in the top ten. The sequencing here drew on CD4+ or CD8+ T cells sorted from blood, taken in a trial of the OX40 agonist ivuxolimab. Receptors originate from an adult with an advanced solid tumor such as melanoma, head and neck, liver or kidney cancer.

V gene TRBV5-8 combines with J gene TRBJ1-4; unclear D gene. Germline CDR1 and CDR2: SGHTS and YDEGEE. The V end lost 2 bases, the J end lost 0 bases, and 11 bases lay between the germline ends. The CDR3 totals 16 residues. This CDR3 reads CASSLGMGATNEKLFF. In DNA form, the CDR3 reads TGTGCCAGCAGCTTAGGAATGGGCGCAACTAATGAAAAACTGTTTTTT. Full variable domain (rest looked up from reference TRBV5-8 and TRBJ1-4): EAGVTQSPTHLIKTRGQQATLRCSPISGHTSVYWYQQALGLGLQFLLWYDEGEERNRGNFPPRFSGRQFPNYSSELNVNALELEDSALYLCASSLGMGATNEKLFFGSGTQLSVL.

The chain uses TRBV5-1 and TRBJ1-2; TRBD1 matches 8 bases. Germline V gene data show CDR1 as SGHRS and CDR2 as YFSETQ. The CDR3 runs to 15 residues. Trimming took 4 bases from V and 1 from J; bases not matched to a gene: 6. The CDR3, as DNA: TGCGCCAGCAGCCAACAACAGGGGGGTAACTATGGCTACACCTTC. Translation: CASSQQQGGNYGYTF. The variable domain in full, completed from reference TRBV5-1 and TRBJ1-2, reads KAGVTQTPRYLIKTRGQQVTLSCSPISGHRSVSWYQQTPGQGLQFLFEYFSETQRNKGNFPGRFSGRQFSNSRSEMNVSTLELGDSALYLCASSQQQGGNYGYTFGSGTRLTVV.

The rearrangement uses TRBV7-8 and TRBJ2-2; D gene ambiguous. Germline lookup yields CDR1 SGHVS and CDR2 FQNEAQ. There are 17 residues in the CDR3. Between the trimmed V and J ends, which lost 4 bases and 6 bases, there was a span of 21 bases. CDR3 DNA: TGTGCCAGCAGCTCAAGACTCCCACGACGAAGATCCGGGGAGCTGTTTTTT. Encoded protein: CASSSRLPRRRSGELFF.

This chain links TRBV5-1 with TRBJ2-7, with TRBD1 matching over 11 bases. Trimming cost V 7 bases and J 11 bases; bases outside gene matches: 23. Looked up from germline, CDR1 is SGHRS and CDR2 is YFSETQ. The CDR3 is made up of 17 amino acids. CDR3: CASQQYPHTGQGDREYF. Written as DNA, the CDR3 is TGCGCCAGCCAGCAGTACCCTCATACGGGACAGGGGGATCGGGAGTACTTC.

The chain couples TRBV14 to TRBJ1-5, with unresolved D. Trimming removed 1 base from V and 1 base from J, with 2 bases in between. Germline CDR1 is SGHDN and CDR2 is FVKESK. This CDR3 comprises 13 residues. CDR3 nucleotides: TGTGCCAGCAGCCAAGGAAGCAATCAGCCCCAGCATTTT. Translation: CASSQGSNQPQHF.

V usage is TRBV18 and J usage is TRBJ2-1; 7 bases line up with TRBD2. The CDR3 loop spans 17 amino acids. Germline V gives CDR1 KGHSH, CDR2 LQKENI. V was clipped by 6 bases and J by 0 bases; unmatched bases: 11. The CDR3 coding sequence is TGTGCCAGCTCCCCCCGGGGCGGGAGTGCCTCCTACAATGAGCAGTTCTTC. It codes for CASSPRGGSASYNEQFF.

This clone counts as medium-sized. J is TRBJ1-4 and V is TRBV2, with TRBD1 identical over 7 bases. Trimming at V came to 6 bases and at J to 7 bases, leaving 5 bases not matched to a gene. The CDR3 covers 13 residues. CDR1 and CDR2 from the germline V gene are SNHLY and FYNNEI. CDR3 nucleotide sequence: TGTGCCAGCAGCGTTGGACAGGTTGAAAAACTGTTTTTT. It is translated as CASSVGQVEKLFF.

The chain has TRBV7-2 and TRBJ1-3, with D perhaps matching TRBD1 (5 bases). Deletions cut 4 bases from V and 3 bases from J, with 19 bases between. There are 17 residues in the CDR3. Germline CDR1 and CDR2: SGHTA and FQGNSA. This chain's CDR3 is CASSSRWGVDDGNTIYF. CDR3 DNA sequence: TGTGCCAGCAGCTCAAGGTGGGGGGTTGACGATGGAAACACCATATATTTT.

J is TRBJ2-5 and V is TRBV7-2; 13 nucleotides match TRBD2. The end of the DNA is better explained by TRBJ2-7, so the J call may be wrong. CDR1 is SGHTA, CDR2 FQGNSA, per germline. The CDR3 has 14 residues. CDR3 loop: CASSLGTSGTEQYF. The CDR3 nucleotides read TGTGCCAGCAGCCTCGGGACTAGCGGGACCGAGCAGTACTTC.

V gene TRBV30 combines with J gene TRBJ1-1; D unclear. The CDR3 extends over 13 amino acids. V lost 1 base and J 0 bases, leaving 6 bases between the germline ends. Germline lookup yields CDR1 GTSNPN and CDR2 SVGIG (reference sequence). The CDR3 DNA is TGTGCCTGGAGTGAACTCATGAACACTGAAGCTTTCTTT. It translates to CAWSELMNTEAFF.

This clone has more than one count but fewer than ten. V and J are TRBV11-2 and TRBJ2-5; a possible D gene is TRBD1 (6 bases). This CDR3 is 15 amino acids long. Trimming took 2 bases from V and 3 from J, leaving 13 bases between them. Germline CDR1 is SGHAT and CDR2 is FQNNGV. Here the CDR3 reads CASSLFGQSKETQYF. The CDR3 DNA reads TGTGCCAGCAGCTTATTCGGACAGTCAAAAGAGACCCAGTACTTC.

The rearrangement links TRBV7-8 to TRBJ2-1, with D perhaps matching TRBD1 (5 bases). This CDR3 region has 16 residues. Germline V lookup: CDR1 SGHVS, CDR2 FQNEAQ. With 1 base removed from V and 3 bases from J, the gap between germline ends came to 13 bases. The DNA for the CDR3 is TGTGCCAGCAGCTTAGATCGGCAGGGTTACTACAATGAGCAGTTCTTC. Translated, it gives CASSLDRQGYYNEQFF.

This clone was picked up a small number of times. The V gene is TRBV5-4, the J gene TRBJ1-6; 9 bases fit TRBD1. In germline, CDR1 is SGHNT, CDR2 YYREEE (reference sequence). The CDR3 has 14 amino acids. V was pared by 2 bases and J by 7 bases, with 1 base of the junction left unmatched. CDR3 sequence: CASSLTGGNSPLHF. The CDR3, as DNA: TGTGCCAGCAGCTTAACAGGGGGCAATTCACCCCTCCACTTT.

As for this clone: At one end, the junction sequence differs from germline, possibly due to a read error. The chain links TRBV6-1 to TRBJ1-5; D unclear. CDR1 and CDR2 (germline): MNHNS, SASEGT. The CDR3 is made up of 12 amino acids. CDR3 DNA: TGTGCCAGCAGTGAAGGAGATCAACCCCAGCATTTT. Its translation is CASSEGDQPQHF.

This clone was detected once. The V call is TRBV6-1, the J call TRBJ1-5; no reliable D call. With 3 bases removed from V and 0 bases from J, the gap between germline ends came to 15 bases. The germline CDR1 and CDR2 sequences are MNHNS and SASEGT. The CDR3 has 17 amino acids. The CDR3 reads CASSDSRTLGSNQPQHF. As DNA, the CDR3 is TGTGCCAGCAGTGATAGTCGCACTTTGGGTAGCAATCAGCCCCAGCATTTT.

V gene TRBV9 combines with J gene TRBJ1-6; D is unresolved. Per the germline V gene, CDR1 is SGDLS and CDR2 is YYNGEE. V was trimmed by 5 bases and J by 7 bases, leaving 7 bases between them. The CDR3 consists of 12 residues. The CDR3 sequence is CASRGLNSPLHF. For the CDR3, the DNA is TGTGCCAGCAGAGGCTTGAATTCACCCCTCCACTTT.

The chain links TRBV19 to TRBJ2-5; tentative D call: TRBD1 (6 bases). The CDR3 runs to 16 residues. Trimming stripped 5 bases from V and 2 bases from J, with 18 bases between. CDR1 is LNHDA and CDR2 is SQIVND in the germline V gene (reference sequence). DNA of the CDR3: TGTGCCAGTAGTCTACCTGGCGGACAGAAACAAGAGACCCAGTACTTC. Translating gives CASSLPGGQKQETQYF.

Judged by abundance, this clone is medium-sized. This chain connects TRBV4-2 to TRBJ2-7; D remains unclear. The CDR3 length is 14 residues. Trimming took off 0 bases at V and 3 bases at J, with 9 bases between the two ends. Germline-derived CDR1 and CDR2 are LGHNA and YNFKEQ. CDR3 residues: CASSQDTDLYEQYF. The DNA of the CDR3 is TGTGCCAGCAGCCAAGACACCGACCTCTACGAGCAGTACTTC.

This chain uses TRBV6-5 with TRBJ1-4; D remains ambiguous. The CDR3 spans 14 residues. In germline, CDR1 is MNHEY, CDR2 SVGAGI. Trimming took 4 bases from V and 4 from J, leaving 10 bases between them. DNA for the CDR3: TGTGCCAGCAGTTCAGGTGGCTTTAATGAAAAACTGTTTTTT. Its translation is CASSSGGFNEKLFF.

This clone came up once. This sequence joins TRBV5-4 and TRBJ2-1; 7 bases are a match to TRBD2. The V segment lost 0 bases and the J segment 6 bases; nucleotides outside the gene matches: 6. This CDR3 comprises 15 residues. Germline CDR1 and CDR2: SGHNT and YYREEE (reference sequence). Here the CDR3 reads CASSLEAGAGNEQFF. CDR3 DNA: TGTGCCAGCAGCTTGGAGGCGGGAGCGGGCAATGAGCAGTTCTTC. Looking up the rest from reference TRBV5-4 and TRBJ2-1 gives the full variable domain: ETGVTQSPTHLIKTRGQQVTLRCSSQSGHNTVSWYQQALGQGPQFIFQYYREEENGRGNFPPRFSGLQFPNYSSELNVNALELDDSALYLCASSLEAGAGNEQFFGPGTRLTVL.

This rearrangement joins TRBV5-1 to TRBJ2-7; D gene ambiguous. Germline loops: CDR1 SGHRS, CDR2 YFSETQ. The CDR3 sequence is 14 residues long. Trimming left V 2 bases short and J 7 bases short, with 16 bases between. In nucleotides, the CDR3 is TGCGCCAGCAGCTTCGATGCAGCCTCTGGAGAGCAGTACTTC. Its protein is CASSFDAASGEQYF.

The CDR3 sequence: CASSQWGYEQYF. CDR3 DNA sequence: TGTGCCAGCAGCCAGTGGGGCTACGAGCAGTACTTC. The chain recombines TRBV14 with TRBJ2-7, with D hard to call. The length of the CDR3 is 12 residues. The ends were cut back, 3 bases at V and 3 bases at J, with 6 bases in the middle. Germline values: CDR1 SGHDN, CDR2 FVKESK. Combining the CDR3 with reference TRBV14 and TRBJ2-7 gives the whole variable domain EAGVTQFPSHSVIEKGQTVTLRCDPISGHDNLYWYRRVMGKEIKFLLHFVKESKQDESGMPNNRFLAERTGGTYSTLKVQPAELEDSGVYFCASSQWGYEQYFGPGTRLTVT.

The gene calls are TRBV7-2 and TRBJ1-3; D perhaps matches TRBD1 (5 bases). The CDR3 consists of 16 residues. Trimming took 1 base from V and 0 from J, leaving 10 bases between them. Germline CDR1 and CDR2: SGHTA and FQGNSA. The CDR3, as DNA: TGTGCCAGCAGCTTAGTGGGGGGGACCTCTGGAAACACCATATATTTT. This gives the protein CASSLVGGTSGNTIYF.

The chain uses TRBV5-6 and TRBJ1-4; D not certain. Germline V lookup: CDR1 SGHDT, CDR2 YYEEEE. Trimming left V 0 bases short and J 4 bases short, with 4 bases between. The CDR3 is 13 amino acids. CDR3 amino acids: CASSLDSNEKLFF. CDR3 bases: TGTGCCAGCAGCTTGGACAGTAATGAAAAACTGTTTTTT.

This chain joins TRBV19 and TRBJ1-2; possible D gene TRBD1, 6 bases. The ends were cut back, 1 base at V and 4 bases at J, with 13 bases in the middle. CDR1 LNHDA and CDR2 SQIVND come from the germline V gene (reference sequence). CDR3 length equals 15 residues. The CDR3 region has the DNA TGTGCCAGTAGTATAGGAGACGGACAGACCTATGGCTACACCTTC. Encoded protein: CASSIGDGQTYGYTF.

This chain joins TRBV30 and TRBJ2-3; D uncertain. Trimming removed 4 bases at V and 7 bases at J, with 9 bases between. This CDR3 comprises 11 residues. Germline CDR1 is GTSNPN and CDR2 is SVGIG (reference sequence). In nucleotides, the CDR3 is TGTGCCTGGATGGCTAAGAATACGCAGTATTTT. It yields the protein CAWMAKNTQYF.

The V call is TRBV15, the J call TRBJ2-1; 14 nucleotides align to TRBD2. With 3 bases clipped from V and 10 bases from J, the junction kept 2 bases outside the gene matches. CDR3 length: 14 residues. Germline V gene data show CDR1 as LNHNV and CDR2 as YYDKDF (reference sequence). As DNA, the CDR3 is TGTGCCACCAGCAGGACTAGCGGGAGGGCAGAGCAGTTCTTC. This translates into CATSRTSGRAEQFF.

V gene TRBV6-5 combines with J gene TRBJ2-4; TRBD1 aligns across 8 bases. Trimming at V came to 2 bases and at J to 6 bases, leaving 0 bases not matched to a gene. This CDR3 region has 13 residues. Germline CDR1 MNHEY, CDR2 SVGAGI. The CDR3 region has the DNA TGTGCCAGCAGTTACGACAGGGGAAACATTCAGTACTTC. This sequence encodes CASSYDRGNIQYF.